What follows are 13 T cell receptor beta chains derived from one specimen sequenced in a study of glioma-infiltrating T cells (dated by TCRdb to the mid-2010s). The instrument was an Illumina MiSeq. TCR alpha and beta CDR3 regions were amplified with the iRepertoire nested amplicon-rescue multiplex PCR (arm-PCR) platform from RNA. TCRdb passed the public sequencing reads through fastp at Q25 and MiXCR, retaining productive beta sequences. CDR3 protein sequences are deduplicated, and each keeps its most common genes and DNA. In all, the sample holds under 150,000 distinct CDR3 sequences, and 35% to 50% of those were seen once. The ten largest make up more than 15% of the sample. Sequenced sample: glioma tissue, nonneoplastic brain tissue, or PBMCs (not recorded which). All receptors derive from a human donor with low-grade glioma or glioblastoma, undergoing nonglioma brain surgery, or in good health (not recorded which).

This clonotype was counted a few times. The chain has TRBV20-1 and TRBJ2-1; 9 nucleotides agree with TRBD1. V gave up 5 bases and J gave up 8 bases; unmatched junction bases: 10. Looked up from germline, CDR1 is DFQATT and CDR2 is SNEGSKA (reference sequence). This CDR3 region has 14 residues. CDR3 sequence reads: CSAPQGARADEQFF. CDR3 sequence (DNA): TGCAGTGCTCCACAGGGGGCACGAGCCGATGAGCAGTTCTTC.

There are many counts of this clonotype. The rearrangement joins TRBV7-6 to TRBJ2-5, with 8 bases matching TRBD1. Germline V lookup: CDR1 SGHVS, CDR2 FNYEAQ. V trimming: 2 bases; J trimming: 5 bases; junction bases outside the gene matches: 7. The CDR3 length is 15 residues. The CDR3 DNA sequence: TGTGCCAGCAGCTTATCGGCAGGGGGCGGGGAGACCCAGTACTTC. Its protein is CASSLSAGGGETQYF.

This clonotype was seen a handful of times. The chain employs TRBV20-1 and TRBJ1-2, with D hard to call. Trimming took off 3 bases at V and 2 bases at J, with 7 bases between the two ends. The CDR3 runs 12 residues. Germline-derived CDR1 and CDR2 are DFQATT and SNEGSKA (reference sequence). DNA for the CDR3: TGCAGTGCTAGCCTACGGAACTATGGCTACACCTTC. Its translation is CSASLRNYGYTF.

The V gene is TRBV6-2 or TRBV6-3, the J gene TRBJ2-5; no firm D call. The germline V gene encodes CDR1 MNHEY and CDR2 SVGEGT. The CDR3 runs 12 residues. V was cut by 7 bases and J by 1 base, with 7 bases left in between. The CDR3 sequence: CASMRGQETQYF. DNA of the CDR3: TGTGCCAGCATGAGAGGCCAAGAGACCCAGTACTTC.

The CDR3 DNA sequence: TGTGCCAGCAGCTTCTCTGACAGGGCGGGCGGCTACACCTTC. It is translated as CASSFSDRAGGYTF. The chain employs TRBV7-2 and TRBJ1-2, with TRBD1 matching over 7 bases. This CDR3 region has 14 residues. CDR1 is SGHTA and CDR2 is FQGNSA in the germline V gene. V shed 3 bases and J 8 bases; nucleotides not matched to a gene: 9.

Remarks on this clonotype: It is unclear where the CDR3 begins or ends on the DNA, so no DNA is shown, and the CDR3 is as TCRdb lists it. The V call is TRBV7-2, the J call TRBJ1-1; TRBD1 was called by the table and not checked on the DNA. Germline V CDR1 and CDR2: SGHTA, FQGNSA. Counting both end residues, the CDR3 totals 12 amino acids. The CDR3 loop reads CASSLVGTGALF.

This clonotype turned up a few times. The chain is built from TRBV20-1 and TRBJ1-1; the match to TRBD1 covers 7 bases. J gave up 4 bases and V 4 bases, and 9 bases lay outside the gene matches. This CDR3 contains 14 residues. CDR1 is DFQATT, CDR2 SNEGSKA, per germline (reference sequence). This chain's CDR3 is CSATGEGAGTEAFF. CDR3 bases: TGCAGTGCTACCGGGGAGGGGGCGGGCACTGAAGCTTTCTTT.

The rearrangement uses TRBV18 and TRBJ1-1; 8 bases are shared with TRBD1. Germline CDR1 KGHSH, CDR2 LQKENI. The CDR3 is made up of 13 amino acids. V gave up 8 bases and J gave up 5 bases; unmatched junction bases: 7. The CDR3 region has the DNA TGTGCCAGCAGCCCGACAGGGGCTACTGAAGCTTTCTTT. It encodes CASSPTGATEAFF.

The chain links TRBV6-6 to TRBJ2-7; the D gene is possibly TRBD2 (6 bases). Looked up from germline, CDR1 is MNHNY and CDR2 is SVGAGI (reference sequence). The ends were cut back, 2 bases at V and 7 bases at J, with 12 bases in the middle. This CDR3 comprises 13 residues. The CDR3 protein is CASSYPEGVEQYF. Here the CDR3 DNA reads TGTGCCAGCAGTTACCCGGAGGGCGTGGAGCAGTACTTC.

This clonotype was observed a handful of times. The J gene is TRBJ1-6, the V gene TRBV7-6; maybe TRBD1 (5 bases). Germline-derived CDR1 and CDR2 are SGHVS and FNYEAQ. V was pared by 5 bases and J by 7 bases, with 12 bases between. The CDR3 runs 14 residues. The chain's CDR3 is CASSPRQTNSPLHF. CDR3 bases: TGTGCCAGCAGCCCACGACAGACGAATTCACCCCTCCACTTT.

The genes are TRBV7-9 and TRBJ2-5; D may match TRBD1 or TRBD2 (6 bases each). The germline CDR1 and CDR2 sequences are SEHNR and FQNEAQ (reference sequence). Trimming cost V 6 bases and J 4 bases, with 18 bases left between them. The CDR3 length is 15 residues. The DNA of the CDR3 is TGTGCCAGCAGGCCCACGGGGGCCTCGGGAGAGACCCAGTACTTC. It yields the protein CASRPTGASGETQYF.

This clonotype turned up a few times. V and J are TRBV20-1 and TRBJ2-7; possible D gene TRBD1, 6 bases. Germline-derived CDR1 and CDR2 are DFQATT and SNEGSKA (reference sequence). Trimming removed 4 bases from V and 2 bases from J, with 12 bases in between. The CDR3 totals 13 residues. As DNA, the CDR3 is TGCAGTGCTATCGACAGGCTAGCCTACGAGCAGTACTTC. It translates to CSAIDRLAYEQYF.

This clonotype was counted once. The rearrangement links TRBV3-1 to TRBJ1-6, with D uncertain. Germline V gene lookup returns CDR1 LGHDT and CDR2 YNNKEL (reference sequence). The CDR3 consists of 15 residues. Trimming stripped 1 base from V and 10 bases from J, with 14 bases between. The CDR3 DNA reads as TGTGCCAGCAGCCAAGCTTGGACTTGGGAATCACCCCTCCACTTT. Translated: CASSQAWTWESPLHF. Full variable domain (outside the CDR3, taken from reference TRBV3-1 and TRBJ1-6): DTAVSQTPKYLVTQMGNDKSIKCEQNLGHDTMYWYKQDSKKFLKIMFSYNNKELIINETVPNRFSPKSPDKAHLNLHINSLELGDSAVYFCASSQAWTWESPLHFGNGTRLTVT.